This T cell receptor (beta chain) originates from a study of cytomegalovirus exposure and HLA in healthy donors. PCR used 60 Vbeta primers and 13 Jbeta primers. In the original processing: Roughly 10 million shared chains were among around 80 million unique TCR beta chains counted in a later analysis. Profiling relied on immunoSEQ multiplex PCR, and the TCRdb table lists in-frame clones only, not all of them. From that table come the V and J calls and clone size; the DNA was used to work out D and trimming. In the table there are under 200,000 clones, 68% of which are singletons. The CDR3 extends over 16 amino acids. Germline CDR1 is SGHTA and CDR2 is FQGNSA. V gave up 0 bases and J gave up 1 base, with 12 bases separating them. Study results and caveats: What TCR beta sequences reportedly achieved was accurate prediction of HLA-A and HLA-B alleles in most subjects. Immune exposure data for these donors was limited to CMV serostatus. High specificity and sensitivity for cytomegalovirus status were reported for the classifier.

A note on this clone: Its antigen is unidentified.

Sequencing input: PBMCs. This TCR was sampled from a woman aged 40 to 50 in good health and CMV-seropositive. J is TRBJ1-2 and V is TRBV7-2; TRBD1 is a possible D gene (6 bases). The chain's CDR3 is CASSLAPQGFNYGYTF. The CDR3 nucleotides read TGTGCCAGCAGCTTAGCGCCACAGGGCTTTAACTATGGCTACACCTTC.